The clone carrying this TCR beta chain showed up many times. The antigen is unknown. V lost 6 bases and J lost 8; bases outside the gene matches: 8. The CDR3 totals 15 residues. CDR1 and CDR2 from the germline V gene are MDHEN and SYDVKM. The source of the sample is a study of T cells in Graves' hyperthyroidism and ophthalmopathy. Overall study findings and caveats: The model predicted ophthalmopathy a median around six months before onset.

The investigators amplified TCR beta CDR3 regions from RNA transcripts. Initially, a first-round RT-PCR of the TCR CDR3 employed the HTBI primer set. TCRdb passed the multiplex PCR reads through MiXCR, listing each CDR3 protein once. The table records about 640,000 distinct CDR3 sequences, around 13% of them present only once. The sample taken for sequencing was blood. This sequence joins TRBV28 and TRBJ2-1; 12 bases line up with TRBD2. The TCR originated in a woman in her forties or fifties with Graves' ophthalmopathy. The CDR3 nucleotides read TGTGCCAGCAGCCTACTAGCGGGAGGACGGTATGAGCAGTTCTTC. The encoded protein is CASSLLAGGRYEQFF.